Below are 30 T cell receptor beta chains sequenced from a single sample in a study of radiotherapy plus CTLA-4 blockade in lung cancer. Generated by immunoSEQ multiplex PCR, the TCRdb table keeps only in-frame clones and is missing some. The data contain tens of thousands of clones, around 83% of them singletons. Sample: peripheral blood, taken from a patient treated with radiotherapy plus ipilimumab. These receptors were taken from a human donor with non-small cell lung cancer who had stable disease on radiotherapy plus ipilimumab.

V gene TRBV7-3 combines with J gene TRBJ2-1, with 11 positions matching TRBD2. CDR3 length equals 15 residues. The J segment lost 10 bases and the V segment lost 5 bases, leaving 10 bases of the junction unmatched. The germline V gene encodes CDR1 SGHTA and CDR2 FQGTGA. The DNA of the CDR3 is TGTGCCAGCAGCCTTAGCGGGAGGGCCTCAGACGAGCAGTTCTTC. Translating it yields CASSLSGRASDEQFF.

The chain combines TRBV2 with TRBJ2-7; 9 nucleotides match TRBD2. The CDR3 sequence is 14 residues long. With 7 bases clipped from V and 4 bases from J, the junction kept 8 bases outside the gene matches. Germline CDR1 SNHLY, CDR2 FYNNEI. DNA for the CDR3: TGTGCCAGCAAAACGGGACTAGCATCTTACGAGCAGTACTTC. Amino acid sequence: CASKTGLASYEQYF.

This clone was counted a few times. V and J are TRBV7-9 and TRBJ1-6, with D perhaps matching TRBD1 (6 bases). V was pared by 5 bases and J by 10 bases, with 21 bases between. Per the germline V gene, CDR1 is SEHNR and CDR2 is FQNEAQ (reference sequence). This CDR3 is built from 16 residues. In DNA, the CDR3 is TGTGCCAGCAGCAAGGGGACACTAAAGTCGGGGTCACCCCTCCACTTT. Amino acid sequence: CASSKGTLKSGSPLHF. Based on the CDR3 plus reference TRBV7-9 and TRBJ1-6, the full variable domain is DTGVSQNPRHKITKRGQNVTFRCDPISEHNRLYWYRQTLGQGPEFLTYFQNEAQLEKSRLLSDRFSAERPKGSFSTLEIQRTEQGDSAMYLCASSKGTLKSGSPLHFGNGTRLTVT.

The chain combines TRBV28 with TRBJ2-6; tentative D call: TRBD1 (6 bases). The V end lost 5 bases, the J end lost 0 bases, and 14 bases lay between the germline ends. The CDR3 contains 17 residues. Germline V gene lookup returns CDR1 MDHEN and CDR2 SYDVKM. The CDR3 DNA sequence: TGTGCCAGCAGTCGACAGGAAATCGTCTCTGGGGCCAACGTCCTGACTTTC. Its translation: CASSRQEIVSGANVLTF.

The chain carries TRBV7-6 and TRBJ2-5, with TRBD2 matching 10 bases. Trimming took 0 bases from V and 2 from J; bases not matched to a gene: 3. CDR3 length equals 16 residues. The V gene's germline CDR1 is SGHVS and CDR2 FNYEAQ. CDR3 in amino acids: CASSLAGTSVQETQYF. As DNA, the CDR3 is TGTGCCAGCAGCTTAGCTGGGACTAGCGTACAAGAGACCCAGTACTTC.

The CDR3 DNA is TGTGCCAGCAAGGGTGACAGGGCCTACGAGCAGTACTTC. Amino acids: CASKGDRAYEQYF. The genes are TRBV2 and TRBJ2-7; 7 bases line up with TRBD1. The V and J ends lost 7 bases and 2 bases, in that order; junction bases with no gene match: 5. CDR1 is SNHLY, CDR2 FYNNEI, per germline. The length of the CDR3 is 13 residues. Supplemented by reference TRBV2 and TRBJ2-7, the full variable domain reads EPEVTQTPSHQVTQMGQEVILRCVPISNHLYFYWYRQILGQKVEFLVSFYNNEISEKSEIFDDQFSVERPDGSNFTLKIRSTKLEDSAMYFCASKGDRAYEQYFGPGTRLTVT.

The V gene is TRBV6-1, the J gene TRBJ2-1; possibly TRBD2 for D (6 bases). V was cut by 4 bases and J by 13 bases, with 14 bases left in between. Germline V lookup: CDR1 MNHNS, CDR2 SASEGT. The CDR3 contains 12 residues. The CDR3 region has the DNA TGTGCCAGCAGTGCCGGGGGTGGAAGACAGTTCTTC. Amino acid sequence: CASSAGGGRQFF.

The chain's CDR3 is CASSLAQSYNEQFF. The CDR3 DNA sequence: TGTGCCAGCAGCTTAGCACAGTCCTACAATGAGCAGTTCTTC. The chain couples TRBV11-2 to TRBJ2-1; no clear D. V was cut by 1 base and J by 1 base, with 5 bases left in between. The CDR3 loop spans 14 amino acids. Germline V lookup: CDR1 SGHAT, CDR2 FQNNGV.

This clone showed up just once. CDR3 nucleotide sequence: TGTGCCACCCTGGGAAGAGGATATCAGCCCCAGCATTTT. Amino acids: CATLGRGYQPQHF. V is TRBV19 and J is TRBJ1-5; D unclear. Trimming shortened V by 10 bases and J by 5 bases, and 15 bases separated the two germline ends. CDR1 and CDR2 (germline): LNHDA, SQIVND (reference sequence). This CDR3 has 13 amino acids.

This clone was observed a single time. The genes are TRBV7-9 and TRBJ1-1; no definite D call. Germline assignment: CDR1 SEHNR and CDR2 FQNEAQ (reference sequence). Trimming cost V 0 bases and J 4 bases, with 6 bases left between them. CDR3 length: 13 residues. CDR3 DNA sequence: TGTGCCAGCAGCTTAGCGCAGGTCACTGAAGCTTTCTTT. Protein: CASSLAQVTEAFF.

The chain employs TRBV2 and TRBJ1-5, with D perhaps TRBD1 (6 bases). The CDR3 is made up of 14 amino acids. Germline V gene lookup returns CDR1 SNHLY and CDR2 FYNNEI. Trimming pared 3 bases from V and 7 bases from J, leaving 13 bases between. In DNA form, the CDR3 reads TGTGCCAGCAGTGACGGACAGACAGCGCAGCCCCAGCATTTT. It specifies CASSDGQTAQPQHF.

The J gene is TRBJ2-1, the V gene TRBV29-1, with D perhaps TRBD1 or TRBD2 (5 bases each). The V end lost 4 bases, the J end lost 9 bases, and 13 bases lay between the germline ends. The CDR3 contains 12 residues. Per germline, CDR1 SQVTM and CDR2 ANQGSEA. CDR3 nucleotide sequence: TGCAGCGTTGGCGGGCAAAGGGGTGAGCAGTTCTTC. Translation gives CSVGGQRGEQFF.

The rearrangement links TRBV7-2 to TRBJ2-7; D gene uncertain. The CDR3 is 13 residues long. V shed 1 base and J shed 3 bases, with 7 bases lying between them. The germline V gene encodes CDR1 SGHTA and CDR2 FQGNSA. CDR3 region: CASSLGKVYEQYF. The CDR3, as DNA: TGTGCCAGCAGCTTAGGTAAAGTCTACGAGCAGTACTTC.

This clone was seen once. V and J are TRBV5-1 and TRBJ2-7, with no clear D. The CDR3 loop spans 14 amino acids. V gave up 1 base and J gave up 1 base, with 9 bases separating them. Germline V CDR1 and CDR2: SGHRS, YFSETQ. CDR3 region: CASSLRQDSYEQYF. CDR3 nucleotides: TGCGCCAGCAGCTTGCGTCAGGATTCCTACGAGCAGTACTTC.

V is TRBV5-5 and J is TRBJ1-5; perhaps TRBD1 as D (5 bases). V lost 1 base and J 4 bases, leaving 12 bases between the germline ends. The germline V gene has CDR1 SGHKS and CDR2 YYEKEE (reference sequence). The CDR3 contains 15 residues. The CDR3 region is CASSLLQGGNQPQHF. CDR3 DNA sequence: TGTGCCAGCAGCTTGCTCCAGGGCGGGAATCAGCCCCAGCATTTT.

This chain uses TRBV5-4 with TRBJ1-1, with TRBD1 identical over 7 bases. Per germline, CDR1 SGHNT and CDR2 YYREEE (reference sequence). This CDR3 is 15 amino acids long. The trim removed 2 bases at V and 3 bases at J, leaving 7 bases unmatched. The CDR3 is CASSFEGAWDTEAFF. The DNA of the CDR3 is TGTGCCAGCAGCTTCGAGGGGGCCTGGGACACTGAAGCTTTCTTT.

The rearrangement joins TRBV19 to TRBJ2-7; D not certain. Germline V gene sequence: CDR1 LNHDA, CDR2 SQIVND (reference sequence). CDR3 length: 13 residues. The V end was cut by 0 bases, the J end by 6 bases, with 9 bases between. The CDR3 protein is CASSIDQAAEQYF. For the CDR3, the DNA is TGTGCCAGTAGTATAGATCAGGCGGCCGAGCAGTACTTC.

The V call is TRBV7-2, the J call TRBJ2-1; no definite D call. CDR1 is SGHTA, CDR2 FQGNSA, per germline. V lost 7 bases, J lost 4 bases, and 17 bases lay in between. There are 15 residues in the CDR3. CDR3 residues: CASTLRWADYNEQFF. DNA for the CDR3: TGTGCCAGCACCCTAAGGTGGGCAGATTACAATGAGCAGTTCTTC.

This clone was observed a handful of times. The chain combines TRBV9 with TRBJ2-1, with D perhaps matching TRBD1 (6 bases). The ends were cut back, 0 bases at V and 5 bases at J, with 15 bases in the middle. The CDR3 has 16 residues. The germline V gene encodes CDR1 SGDLS and CDR2 YYNGEE. The DNA of the CDR3 is TGTGCCAGCAGCGTAGCAGACAGGATAAGGGACAATGAGCAGTTCTTC. The encoded protein is CASSVADRIRDNEQFF.

The chain joins TRBV28 to TRBJ2-2, with 11 bases fitting TRBD2. The CDR3 is 16 amino acids. Losses at the gene ends were 5 bases for V and 6 bases for J; bases not matched to a gene: 8. Looked up from germline, CDR1 is MDHEN and CDR2 is SYDVKM. The CDR3: CASSATSGGSAGELFF. Written as DNA, the CDR3 is TGTGCCAGCAGTGCCACTAGCGGGGGAAGCGCCGGGGAGCTGTTTTTT.

CDR3 region: CASSQGPAREQFF. CDR3 in DNA: TGTGCCAGCAGCCAAGGTCCAGCGAGGGAGCAGTTCTTC. The V call is TRBV14, the J call TRBJ2-1; D is undetermined. From germline, CDR1 is SGHDN and CDR2 FVKESK. The V gene lost 1 base and the J gene lost 10 bases, with 11 bases spanning the gap. The CDR3 covers 13 residues.

The chain combines TRBV6-5 with TRBJ2-7; 10 bases line up with TRBD2. Germline V gene data show CDR1 as MNHEY and CDR2 as SVGAGI. V shed 8 bases and J 6 bases; nucleotides not matched to a gene: 10. The CDR3 loop spans 14 amino acids. CDR3 nucleotide sequence: TGTGCCAGCGGGACTAGCGTTGGAGGGCGCGAGCAGTACTTC. The encoded protein is CASGTSVGGREQYF.

The rearrangement joins TRBV5-7 to TRBJ2-2; the D gene is possibly TRBD2 (5 bases). Being an ORF, TRBV5-7 has a function that is uncertain. This CDR3 comprises 15 residues. The V gene lost 0 bases and the J gene lost 4 bases, with 10 bases spanning the gap. CDR3 residues: CASSLGGESTGELFF. CDR3 nucleotides: TGTGCCAGCAGCTTGGGTGGGGAGAGCACCGGGGAGCTGTTTTTT.

The V and J genes are TRBV2 and TRBJ2-3, with D unresolved. V lost 1 base and J 4 bases, leaving 15 bases between the germline ends. The CDR3 totals 16 residues. Germline V gene lookup returns CDR1 SNHLY and CDR2 FYNNEI. The CDR3 reads CASSEGVFGVPDTQYF. CDR3 nucleotides: TGTGCCAGCAGTGAAGGGGTGTTTGGAGTTCCAGATACGCAGTATTTT.

V is TRBV5-1 and J is TRBJ1-2, with TRBD1 identical over 8 bases. This CDR3 contains 15 residues. The germline CDR1 and CDR2 sequences are SGHRS and YFSETQ. Unmatched junction bases numbered 5, after V lost 0 bases and J lost 4 bases. For the CDR3, the DNA is TGCGCCAGCAGCTTGGGTGACAGGGGCTTCTATGGCTACACCTTC. It is translated as CASSLGDRGFYGYTF.

CDR3: CASSVELAGVAYNEQFF. CDR3 nucleotides: TGTGCCAGCAGCGTAGAACTAGCGGGAGTAGCGTACAATGAGCAGTTCTTC. This sequence joins TRBV9 and TRBJ2-1; 11 nucleotides match TRBD2. The CDR3 covers 17 residues. Germline V gives CDR1 SGDLS, CDR2 YYNGEE. V lost 0 bases to trimming and J lost 4 bases; unmatched junction nucleotides: 6.

This clone was picked up one time. This chain joins TRBV28 and TRBJ2-7; no reliable D call. The CDR3 runs 17 residues. CDR1 and CDR2 from the germline V gene are MDHEN and SYDVKM. Trimming took off 2 bases at V and 2 bases at J, with 19 bases between the two ends. CDR3 protein: CASSLVGATQNAYEQYF. The CDR3 DNA sequence: TGTGCCAGCAGTTTAGTTGGCGCGACACAGAACGCCTACGAGCAGTACTTC.

A word on this clone: At one end the junction does not follow the germline gene, possibly because of a read error. Other DNA sequences in the same sample also yield this CDR3. The chain recombines TRBV7-9 with TRBJ2-7; 7 nucleotides agree with TRBD1. The CDR3 covers 19 residues. The germline V gene has CDR1 SEHNR and CDR2 FQNEAQ (reference sequence). The CDR3 spells CASSPHSSLTGQSAYEQYF. The CDR3 DNA is TGTGCCAGCAGCCCCCATAGTTCTCTGACGGGACAGAGTGCCTACGAGCAATACTTC.

This chain links TRBV6-1 with TRBJ2-7; TRBD2 matches 12 bases. The CDR3 consists of 15 residues. After removal of 6 bases from V and 3 bases from J, the junction contained 6 bases not matched to a gene. Germline V gene data show CDR1 as MNHNS and CDR2 as SASEGT. In DNA, the CDR3 is TGTGCCAGCAGCCGGACTAGCGGGGTGGGCTACGAGCAGTACTTC. Translation: CASSRTSGVGYEQYF.

The genes are TRBV5-1 and TRBJ1-1; D gene unclear. Germline V gene sequence: CDR1 SGHRS, CDR2 YFSETQ. The V end lost 4 bases, the J end lost 0 bases, and 7 bases lay between the germline ends. This CDR3 has 13 amino acids. In DNA form, the CDR3 reads TGCGCCAGCAGCCCTGTCATGAACACTGAAGCTTTCTTT. As protein: CASSPVMNTEAFF. The whole variable domain, filled in from reference TRBV5-1 and TRBJ1-1, reads KAGVTQTPRYLIKTRGQQVTLSCSPISGHRSVSWYQQTPGQGLQFLFEYFSETQRNKGNFPGRFSGRQFSNSRSEMNVSTLELGDSALYLCASSPVMNTEAFFGQGTRLTVV.